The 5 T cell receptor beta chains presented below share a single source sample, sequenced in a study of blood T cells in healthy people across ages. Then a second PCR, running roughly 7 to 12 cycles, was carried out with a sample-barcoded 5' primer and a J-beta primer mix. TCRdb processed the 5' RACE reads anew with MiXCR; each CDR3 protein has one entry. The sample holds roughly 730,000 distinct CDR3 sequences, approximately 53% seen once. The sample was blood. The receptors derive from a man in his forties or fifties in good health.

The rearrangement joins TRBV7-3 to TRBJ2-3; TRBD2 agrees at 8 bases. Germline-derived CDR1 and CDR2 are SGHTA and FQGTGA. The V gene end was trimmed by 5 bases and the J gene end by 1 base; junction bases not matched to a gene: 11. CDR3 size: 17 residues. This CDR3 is CASSPRTGGSRTDTQYF. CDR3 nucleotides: TGTGCCAGCAGCCCCAGGACGGGGGGGAGTCGCACAGATACGCAGTATTTT. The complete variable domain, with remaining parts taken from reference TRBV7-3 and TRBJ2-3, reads GAGVSQTPSNKVTEKGKYVELRCDPISGHTALYWYRQSLGQGPEFLIYFQGTGAADDSGLPNDRFFAVRPEGSVSTLKIQRTERGDSAVYLCASSPRTGGSRTDTQYFGPGTRLTVL.

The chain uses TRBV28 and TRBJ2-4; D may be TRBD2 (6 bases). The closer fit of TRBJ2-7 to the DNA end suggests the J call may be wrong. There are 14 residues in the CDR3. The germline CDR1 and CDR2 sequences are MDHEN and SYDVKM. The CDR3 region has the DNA TGTGCCAGCAATTCCCCATCCGGGACTTACGAGCAGTACTTC. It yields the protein CASNSPSGTYEQYF.

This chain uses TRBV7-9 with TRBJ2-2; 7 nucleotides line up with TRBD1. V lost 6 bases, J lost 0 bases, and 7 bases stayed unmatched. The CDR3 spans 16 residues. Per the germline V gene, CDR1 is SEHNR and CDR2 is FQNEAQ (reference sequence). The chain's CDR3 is CASRGRQGANTGELFF. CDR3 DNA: TGTGCCAGCAGGGGCCGACAGGGCGCGAACACCGGGGAGCTGTTTTTT.

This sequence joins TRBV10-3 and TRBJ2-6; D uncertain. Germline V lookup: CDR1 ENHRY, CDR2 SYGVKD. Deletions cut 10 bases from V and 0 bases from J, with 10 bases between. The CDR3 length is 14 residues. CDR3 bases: TGTGCCACCACTACAATCTCTGGGGCCAACGTCCTGACTTTC. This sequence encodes CATTTISGANVLTF.

CDR3 coding DNA: TGTGCCAGCAGCGCCGACAGGAAAGAAAAACTTAACTATGGCTACACCTTC. Amino acid sequence: CASSADRKEKLNYGYTF. This rearrangement joins TRBV7-2 to TRBJ1-2; a possible D gene is TRBD1 (6 bases). Germline lookup yields CDR1 SGHTA and CDR2 FQGNSA. V was clipped by 5 bases and J by 1 base, with 20 bases between them. This CDR3 is built from 17 residues.